The clone carrying this T cell receptor (beta chain) showed up many times. The antigen remains undetermined. The use of a sample-barcoded 5' primer and a J-beta primer mix characterized a second PCR of roughly 6 to 11 cycles. Using its own MiXCR run on the 5' RACE reads, TCRdb lists one record per CDR3 protein. The sample holds about 700,000 distinct CDR3 sequences; about 32% are singletons and the top ten take approximately 15%. The data are from a study of blood T cells in healthy people across ages. Overall study results and limits: Unknown CMV status may confound age-related changes in expanded clones.

Sequencing was performed on blood. This TCR came from a woman of 80 years or more in good health.

The CDR3 is CATSSSGVAEQFF. CDR3 in DNA: TGTGCCACCAGCAGTAGCGGGGTAGCAGAGCAGTTCTTC. The chain has TRBV15 and TRBJ2-1; 8 bases map to TRBD2. With V trimmed by 3 bases and J by 10 bases, 5 bases remained unmatched. Germline V gene lookup returns CDR1 LNHNV and CDR2 YYDKDF (reference sequence). This CDR3 comprises 13 residues.